Listed below are T cell receptor beta chains from one sample, sequenced in a study of T cell responses to AZD1222 COVID-19 vaccine. Libraries were prepared by immunoSEQ multiplex PCR; TCRdb keeps only in-frame clonotypes and omits some of them. The data contain 130,000 or so clones, more than 80% of them singletons. The specimen comprised peripheral blood, sampled on day 0 of MenACWY control vaccination. The receptors come from an adult in good health. The CDR3 runs from the conserved cysteine through the conserved F or W. Not every row has a clone size; where given, it reads once, few, many or a size class.

>TRBV7-8|16|-|TRBJ1-2
CASSNPRQAGGYGYTF
>TRBV5-4|16|once|TRBJ2-5
CASSLDFGASQETQYF
>TRBV7-8|16|-|TRBJ2-2
CASSLALAGNTGELFF
>TRBV7-2|12|-|TRBJ2-7
CASSLDDYEQYF
>TRBV5-4|12|-|TRBJ1-1
CASRKGNTEAFF
>TRBV4-2|15|-|TRBJ1-2
CASSQGRTGLYGYTF
>TRBV5-1|15|-|TRBJ2-7
CASSLVGQTAYEQYF
>TRBV27|15|-|TRBJ1-5
CASSSRDGGYQPQHF
>TRBV19|14|once|TRBJ1-5
CASSIGNLDQPQHF
>TRBV5-6|16|-|TRBJ1-5
CASSYRQAIGNQPQHF
>TRBV28|16|-|TRBJ1-3
CASSLFSRPTGNTIYF
>TRBV30|14|-|TRBJ2-7
CAWSVGGIDDEQYF
>TRBV6-1|18|-|TRBJ1-3
CASSVDRRRHISGNTIYF
>TRBV5-1|15|few|TRBJ2-7
CASSLGQGGYYEQYF
>TRBV18|11|-|TRBJ1-1
CASQSTAEAFF
>TRBV4-1|12|-|TRBJ1-2
CASSPGDSSYTF
>TRBV3-1/TRBV3-2|17|-|TRBJ2-6
CASSQVRFRSGANVLTF
>TRBV5-8|16|-|TRBJ1-5
CASSLITWFSNQPQHF
>TRBV7-8|16|-|TRBJ1-2
CASSLASGPTNYGYTF
>TRBV4-1|16|-|TRBJ2-4
CASSQAQGGAKNIQYF
>TRBV5-4|17|-|TRBJ2-2
CASSPSRTSGIVGELFF
>TRBV7-2|14|-|TRBJ2-7
CASSYRASPYEQYF
>TRBV29-1|13|-|TRBJ2-5
CSVEKELQETQYF
>TRBV29-1|13|-|TRBJ2-7
CSVVRDSNYEQYF
>TRBV20-1|18|once|TRBJ1-5
CSASVGGARLGSNQPQHF
>TRBV27|17|-|TRBJ1-6
CASSLSIRQSPNSPLHF
>TRBV7-9|14|-|TRBJ1-1
CASSLSGWGTEAFF
>TRBV4-3|17|-|TRBJ1-1
CASSQSPWVGKDTEAFF
>TRBV10-1|16|-|TRBJ2-1
CASSDGGTAWGNEQFF
>TRBV20-1|15|-|TRBJ2-1
CSASNPSGTYNEQFF
>TRBV6-5|15|-|TRBJ1-6
CASSTNGQGNSPLHF
>TRBV6-5|14|-|TRBJ2-7
CASAVVGVTYEQYF
>TRBV3-1/TRBV3-2|14|-|TRBJ1-1
CASSQAVTGTSAFF
>TRBV2|14|-|TRBJ2-7
CASSEWDTPYEQYF
>TRBV10-3|15|-|TRBJ1-3
CATIPEGRSGNTIYF
>TRBV7-6|15|-|TRBJ2-7
CASSLEAGSSYEQYF
>TRBV6-6|12|-|TRBJ2-7
CASAIMGDEQYF
>TRBV19|15|-|TRBJ1-5
CASSMPRGGNQPQHF
>TRBV27|16|-|TRBJ2-2
CASSSQSRLKTGELFF
>TRBV3-1/TRBV3-2|16|once|TRBJ2-6
CASSPTAFSGANVLTF
>TRBV18|13|-|TRBJ1-5
CASSGDREVPQHF
>TRBV5-8|14|-|TRBJ2-7
CASIEQDLVYEQYF
>TRBV7-2|13|once|TRBJ1-3
CASSLGRGNTIYF
>TRBV4-1|15|-|TRBJ2-3
CASSQDPLAGETQYF
>TRBV21-1|15|-|TRBJ1-2
CASSKARTGGYGYTF
>TRBV12-3/TRBV12-4|12|-|TRBJ2-1
CASSLALPEQFF
>TRBV6-6|13|-|TRBJ2-5
CASSYGADETQYF
>TRBV2|18|-|TRBJ1-5
CASSPGTGVFYSNQPQHF
>TRBV5-1|13|-|TRBJ2-5
CASMSPPEETQYF
>TRBV5-1|19|-|TRBJ2-1
CASSWEARLAGKLYNEQFF
>TRBV10-3|14|few|TRBJ2-2
CAISEGTNTGELFF
>TRBV7-2|15|-|TRBJ1-5
CASSLGGGLGQPQHF
>TRBV19|15|once|TRBJ2-3
CASRARGSGTDTQYF
>TRBV6-5|14|-|TRBJ1-1
CASSYSRGWGEAFF
>TRBV4-2|19|-|TRBJ1-2
CASSQPGKSLGQGPNGYTF
>TRBV18|12|-|TRBJ2-3
CASSGGTDTQYF
>TRBV2|15|-|TRBJ1-2
CASSVPGGSIYGYTF